Reported below is one TCR beta chain. Sequenced by immunoSEQ multiplex PCR; TCRdb stores in-frame clones only, minus some. The profile shows about 19,000 clones, under 85% of them singletons. The data were taken from a study of somatic mutations in cytotoxic T cells in rheumatoid arthritis. The V and J ends lost 6 bases and 3 bases, in that order; junction bases with no gene match: 1. Germline CDR1 and CDR2: ENHRY and SYGVKD. CDR3 size: 13 residues. Sequenced input: CD8+ T cells sorted from blood. The receptor comes from an adult with rheumatoid arthritis. The chain employs TRBV10-3 and TRBJ1-4; 7 bases match TRBD1. The CDR3 here is CAIRGQSNEKLFF. The DNA for the CDR3 is TGTGCCATCAGGGGACAGTCTAATGAAAAACTGTTTTTT.